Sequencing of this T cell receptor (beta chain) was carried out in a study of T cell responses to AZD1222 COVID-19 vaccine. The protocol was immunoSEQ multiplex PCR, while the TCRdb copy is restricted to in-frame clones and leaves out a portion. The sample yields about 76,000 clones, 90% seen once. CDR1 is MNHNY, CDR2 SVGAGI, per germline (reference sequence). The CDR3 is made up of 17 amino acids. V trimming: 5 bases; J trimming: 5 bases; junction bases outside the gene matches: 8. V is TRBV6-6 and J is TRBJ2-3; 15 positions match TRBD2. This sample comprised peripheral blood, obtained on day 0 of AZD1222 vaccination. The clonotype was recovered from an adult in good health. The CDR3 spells CASSHWTSGGVGDTQYF. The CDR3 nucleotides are TGTGCCAGCAGTCATTGGACTAGCGGGGGGGTTGGAGATACGCAGTATTTT.